Listed below are T cell receptor beta chains from one sample, sequenced in a study of Graves' ophthalmopathy and Graves' hyperthyroidism. From the multiplex PCR reads, TCRdb called clonotypes with MiXCR, one entry per CDR3 protein. The repertoire has 1 million to 1.3 million distinct CDR3 sequences, approximately 35% of them found once; the top ten carry around 10%. What was sequenced was peripheral blood or thyroid tissue (not recorded which). The origin of the receptors is an adult man with Graves' hyperthyroidism. Both conserved end residues are part of each CDR3. A D gene is named only where the DNA matches it firmly.

D: TRBD2; V: TRBV5-4; CDR3: CASSGPKGAGGKTGTGELFF
D: .; V: TRBV12-3/TRBV12-4; CDR3: CASSRAGALTEAFF
D: .; V: TRBV7-2; CDR3: CATSLVGYEQYF
D: TRBD1; V: TRBV19; CDR3: CASSSGQGEWETQYF
D: .; V: TRBV7-2; CDR3: CASSFLGRDEKLFF
D: .; V: TRBV5-1; CDR3: CASSSGARTYKGYEQYF
D: .; V: TRBV9; CDR3: CASSPQGLANYGYTF
D: .; V: TRBV24-1; CDR3: CATSAPGQSANQPQHF
D: .; V: TRBV14; CDR3: CASSPKRGGNTNTGELFF
D: .; V: TRBV6-4; CDR3: CASSREQGYGYTF
D: .; V: TRBV19; CDR3: CASTNFGGATNTEAFF
D: TRBD1; V: TRBV2; CDR3: CASSVTGTGISYEQYF
D: .; V: TRBV6-5; CDR3: CASSYPGQAFYEQYF
D: .; V: TRBV7-3; CDR3: CASRSGAAGANVLTF
D: TRBD1; V: TRBV25-1; CDR3: CASRTLGQGVRAFF
D: TRBD2; V: TRBV29-1; CDR3: CSAGAGYNTGELFF
D: .; V: TRBV19; CDR3: CASKSFGGGQGNTEAFF
D: TRBD1; V: TRBV29-1; CDR3: CSVAGGLNTEAFF
D: TRBD1; V: TRBV20-1; CDR3: CSEMGQGAVTQYF
D: .; V: TRBV19; CDR3: CASSIRGQSYEQYF
D: .; V: TRBV12-3/TRBV12-4; CDR3: CASSDVRGQPQHF
D: TRBD1; V: TRBV14; CDR3: CASSQPGQGYEQYF
D: .; V: TRBV2; CDR3: CASSGRDQETQYF
D: TRBD1; V: TRBV7-2; CDR3: CASSLRSRGLQPQHF
D: .; V: TRBV12-3/TRBV12-4; CDR3: CASNPGHLYEQYF
D: .; V: TRBV29-1; CDR3: CSVSRGEKLFF
D: .; V: TRBV20-1; CDR3: CSAREGTTIATQYF
D: .; V: TRBV29-1; CDR3: CSVEGIRGSYTF